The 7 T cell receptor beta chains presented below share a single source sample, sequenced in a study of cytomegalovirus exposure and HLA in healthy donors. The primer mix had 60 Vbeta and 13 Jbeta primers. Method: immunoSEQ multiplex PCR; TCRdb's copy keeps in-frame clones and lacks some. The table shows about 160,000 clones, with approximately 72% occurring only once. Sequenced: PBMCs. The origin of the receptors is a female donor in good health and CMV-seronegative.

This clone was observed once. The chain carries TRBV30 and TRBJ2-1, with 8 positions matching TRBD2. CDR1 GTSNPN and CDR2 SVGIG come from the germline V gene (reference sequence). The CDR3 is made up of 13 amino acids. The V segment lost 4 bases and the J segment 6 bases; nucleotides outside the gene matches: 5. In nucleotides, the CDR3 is TGTGCCTGGACCCGGGGGGGGGTCAATGAGCAGTTCTTC. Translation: CAWTRGGVNEQFF.

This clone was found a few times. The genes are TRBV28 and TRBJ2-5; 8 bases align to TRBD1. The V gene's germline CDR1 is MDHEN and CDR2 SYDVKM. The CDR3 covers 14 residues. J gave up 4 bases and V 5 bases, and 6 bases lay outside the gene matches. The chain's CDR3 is CASSDRGKGETQYF. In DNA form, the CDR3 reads TGTGCCAGCAGTGACAGGGGAAAAGGAGAGACCCAGTACTTC.

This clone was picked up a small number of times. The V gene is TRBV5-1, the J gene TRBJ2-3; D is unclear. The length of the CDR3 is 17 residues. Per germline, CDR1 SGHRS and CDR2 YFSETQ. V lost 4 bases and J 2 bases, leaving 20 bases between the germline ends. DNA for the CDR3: TGCGCCAGCAGCCCAACTGGAGAAGCACTCTCCACAGATACGCAGTATTTT. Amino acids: CASSPTGEALSTDTQYF.

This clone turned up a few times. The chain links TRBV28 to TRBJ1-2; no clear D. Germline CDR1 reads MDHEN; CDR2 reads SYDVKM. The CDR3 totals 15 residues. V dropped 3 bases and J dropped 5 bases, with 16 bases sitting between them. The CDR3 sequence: CASSFTPQSTYGYTF. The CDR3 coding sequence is TGTGCCAGCAGTTTTACCCCACAGTCTACGTATGGCTACACCTTC.

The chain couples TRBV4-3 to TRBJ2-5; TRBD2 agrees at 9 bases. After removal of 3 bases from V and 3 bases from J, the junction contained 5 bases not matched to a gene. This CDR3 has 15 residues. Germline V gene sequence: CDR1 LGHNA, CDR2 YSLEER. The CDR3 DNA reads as TGCGCCAGCAGCCAGGGGACTAGCTTTAAAGAGACCCAGTACTTC. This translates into CASSQGTSFKETQYF.

CDR3 nucleotides: TGTGCCAGTAGTATAGTGGACAGCGCCTACGAGCAGTACTTC. Protein product: CASSIVDSAYEQYF. The rearrangement links TRBV19 to TRBJ2-7; D possibly corresponds to TRBD1 (6 bases). The V end was cut by 1 base, the J end by 2 bases, with 9 bases between. The CDR3 consists of 14 residues. Germline V gene sequence: CDR1 LNHDA, CDR2 SQIVND (reference sequence).

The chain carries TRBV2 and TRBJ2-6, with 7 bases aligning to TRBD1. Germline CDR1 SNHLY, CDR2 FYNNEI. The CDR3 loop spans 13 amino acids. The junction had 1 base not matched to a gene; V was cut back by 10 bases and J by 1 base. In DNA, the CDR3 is TGTGCCAAGACAGGGTCTGGGGCCAACGTCCTGACTTTC. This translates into CAKTGSGANVLTF.